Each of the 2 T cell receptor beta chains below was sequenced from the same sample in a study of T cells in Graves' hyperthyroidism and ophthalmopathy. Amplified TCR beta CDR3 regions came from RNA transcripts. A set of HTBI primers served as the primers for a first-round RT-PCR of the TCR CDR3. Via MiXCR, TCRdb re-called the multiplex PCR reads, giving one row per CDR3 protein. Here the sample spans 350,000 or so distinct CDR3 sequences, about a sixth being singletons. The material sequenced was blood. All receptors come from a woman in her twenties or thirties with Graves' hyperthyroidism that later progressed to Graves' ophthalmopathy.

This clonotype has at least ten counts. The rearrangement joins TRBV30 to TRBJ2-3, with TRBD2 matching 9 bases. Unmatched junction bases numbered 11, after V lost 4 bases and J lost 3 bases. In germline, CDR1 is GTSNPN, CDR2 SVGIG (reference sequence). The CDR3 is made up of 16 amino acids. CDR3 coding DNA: TGTGCCTGGAAGGGCGGGGGGGATCTGGTGACAGATACGCAGTATTTT. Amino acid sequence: CAWKGGGDLVTDTQYF.

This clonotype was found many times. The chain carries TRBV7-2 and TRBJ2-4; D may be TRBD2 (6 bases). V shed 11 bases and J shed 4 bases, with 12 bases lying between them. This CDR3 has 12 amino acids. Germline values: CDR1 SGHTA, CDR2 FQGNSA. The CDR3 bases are TGTGCCGCGGGGACCTTAAAAAACATTCAGTACTTC. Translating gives CAAGTLKNIQYF.